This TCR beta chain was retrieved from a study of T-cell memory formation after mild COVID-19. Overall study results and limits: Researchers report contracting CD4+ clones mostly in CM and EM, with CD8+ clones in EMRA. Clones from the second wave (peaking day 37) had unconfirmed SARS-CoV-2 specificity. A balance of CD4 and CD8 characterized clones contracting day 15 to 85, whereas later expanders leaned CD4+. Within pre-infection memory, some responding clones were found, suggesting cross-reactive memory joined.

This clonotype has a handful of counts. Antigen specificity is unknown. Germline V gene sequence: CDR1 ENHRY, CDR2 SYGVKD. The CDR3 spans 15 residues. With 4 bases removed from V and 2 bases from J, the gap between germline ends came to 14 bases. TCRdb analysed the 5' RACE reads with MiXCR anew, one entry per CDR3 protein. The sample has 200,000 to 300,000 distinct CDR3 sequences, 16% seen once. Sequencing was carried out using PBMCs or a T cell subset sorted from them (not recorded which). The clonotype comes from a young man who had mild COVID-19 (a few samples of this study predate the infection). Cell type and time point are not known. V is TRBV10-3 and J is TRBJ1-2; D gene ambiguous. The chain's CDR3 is CAISAEQSFNYGYTF. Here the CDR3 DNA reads TGTGCCATCAGTGCGGAACAGTCATTCAACTATGGCTACACCTTC.